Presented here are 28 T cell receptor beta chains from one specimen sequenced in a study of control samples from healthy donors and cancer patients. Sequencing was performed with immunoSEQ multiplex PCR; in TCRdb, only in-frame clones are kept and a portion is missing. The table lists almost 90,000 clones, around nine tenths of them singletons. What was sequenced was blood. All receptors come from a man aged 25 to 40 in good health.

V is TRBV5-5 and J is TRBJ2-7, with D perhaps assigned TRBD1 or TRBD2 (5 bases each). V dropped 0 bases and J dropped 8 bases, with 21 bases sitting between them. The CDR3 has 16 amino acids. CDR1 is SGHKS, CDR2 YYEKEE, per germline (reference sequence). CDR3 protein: CASSLAQGTGSMKQYF. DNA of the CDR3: TGTGCCAGCAGCTTGGCCCAAGGGACGGGGAGCATGAAGCAGTACTTC.

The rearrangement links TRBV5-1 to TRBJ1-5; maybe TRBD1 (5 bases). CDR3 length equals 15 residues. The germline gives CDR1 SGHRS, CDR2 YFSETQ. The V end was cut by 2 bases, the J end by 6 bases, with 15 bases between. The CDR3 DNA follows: TGCGCCAGCAGCTTACTAGGTGGGGCAGGTCAGCCCCAGCATTTT. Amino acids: CASSLLGGAGQPQHF.

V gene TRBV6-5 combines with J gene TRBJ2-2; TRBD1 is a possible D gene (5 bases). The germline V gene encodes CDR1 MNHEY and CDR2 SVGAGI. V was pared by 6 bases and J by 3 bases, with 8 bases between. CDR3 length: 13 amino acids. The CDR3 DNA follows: TGTGCCAGCAGACCAGGGTACACCGGGGAGCTGTTTTTT. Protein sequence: CASRPGYTGELFF.

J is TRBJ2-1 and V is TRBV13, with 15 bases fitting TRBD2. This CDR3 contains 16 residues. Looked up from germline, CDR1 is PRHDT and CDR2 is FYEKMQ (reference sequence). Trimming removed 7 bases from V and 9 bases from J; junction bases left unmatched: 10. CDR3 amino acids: CASNGPGTSGGREQFF. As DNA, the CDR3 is TGTGCCAGCAACGGTCCCGGGACTAGCGGGGGGCGTGAGCAGTTCTTC.

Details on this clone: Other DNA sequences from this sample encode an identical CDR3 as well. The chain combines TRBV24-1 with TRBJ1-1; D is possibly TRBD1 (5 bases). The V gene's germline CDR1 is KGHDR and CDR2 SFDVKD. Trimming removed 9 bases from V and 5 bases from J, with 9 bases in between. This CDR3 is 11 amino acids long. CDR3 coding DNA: TGTGCCACCCGTGGGGGGACTGAAGCTTTCTTT. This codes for CATRGGTEAFF.

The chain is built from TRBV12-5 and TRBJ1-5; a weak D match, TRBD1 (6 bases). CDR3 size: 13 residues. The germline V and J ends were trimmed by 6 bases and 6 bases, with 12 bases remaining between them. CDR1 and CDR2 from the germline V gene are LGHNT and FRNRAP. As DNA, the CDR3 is TGTGCTAGTGGCGCGGGGGGCGGTCAGCCCCAGCATTTT. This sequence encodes CASGAGGGQPQHF. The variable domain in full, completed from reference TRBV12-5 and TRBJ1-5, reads DARVTQTPRHKVTEMGQEVTMRCQPILGHNTVFWYRQTMMQGLELLAYFRNRAPLDDSGMPKDRFSAEMPDATLATLKIQPSEPRDSAVYFCASGAGGGQPQHFGDGTRLSIL.

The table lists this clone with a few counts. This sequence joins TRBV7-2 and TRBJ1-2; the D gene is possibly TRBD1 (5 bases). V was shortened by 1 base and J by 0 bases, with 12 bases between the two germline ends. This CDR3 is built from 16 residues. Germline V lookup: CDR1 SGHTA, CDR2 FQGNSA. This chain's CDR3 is CASSLDGGDANYGYTF. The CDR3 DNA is TGTGCCAGCAGCTTAGATGGGGGGGACGCTAACTATGGCTACACCTTC.

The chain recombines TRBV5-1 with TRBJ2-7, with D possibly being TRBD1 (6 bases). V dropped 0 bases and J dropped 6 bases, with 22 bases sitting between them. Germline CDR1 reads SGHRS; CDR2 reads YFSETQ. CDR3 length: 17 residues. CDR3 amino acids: CASSLAGQSNREFEQYF. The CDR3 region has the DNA TGCGCCAGCAGCTTGGCCGGGCAATCGAACAGGGAGTTCGAGCAGTACTTC. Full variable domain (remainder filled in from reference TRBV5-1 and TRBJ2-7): KAGVTQTPRYLIKTRGQQVTLSCSPISGHRSVSWYQQTPGQGLQFLFEYFSETQRNKGNFPGRFSGRQFSNSRSEMNVSTLELGDSALYLCASSLAGQSNREFEQYFGPGTRLTVT.

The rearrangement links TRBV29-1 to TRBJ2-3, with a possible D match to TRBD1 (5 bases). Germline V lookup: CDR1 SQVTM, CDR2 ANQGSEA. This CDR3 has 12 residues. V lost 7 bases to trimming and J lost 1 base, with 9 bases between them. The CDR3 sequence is CSANRRTDTQYF. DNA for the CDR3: TGCAGCGCTAACAGGCGCACAGATACGCAGTATTTT.

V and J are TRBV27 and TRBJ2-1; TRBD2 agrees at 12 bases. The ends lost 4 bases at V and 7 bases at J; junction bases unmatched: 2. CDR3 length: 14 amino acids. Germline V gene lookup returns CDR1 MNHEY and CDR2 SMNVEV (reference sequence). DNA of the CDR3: TGTGCCAGCAGTTCTAGCGGGGGGGCGAATGAGCAGTTCTTC. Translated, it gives CASSSSGGANEQFF.

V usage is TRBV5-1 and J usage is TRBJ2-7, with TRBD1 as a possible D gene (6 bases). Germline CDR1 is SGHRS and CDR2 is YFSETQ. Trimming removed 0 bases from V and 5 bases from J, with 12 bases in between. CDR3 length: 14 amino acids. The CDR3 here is CASSLAPGVDEQYF. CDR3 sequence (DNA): TGCGCCAGCAGCTTGGCCCCAGGGGTCGACGAGCAGTACTTC.

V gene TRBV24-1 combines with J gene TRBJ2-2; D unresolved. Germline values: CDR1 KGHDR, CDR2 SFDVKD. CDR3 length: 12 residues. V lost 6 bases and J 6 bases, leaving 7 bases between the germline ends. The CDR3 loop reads CATSPRAGELFF. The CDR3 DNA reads TGTGCCACCAGTCCCCGCGCCGGGGAGCTGTTTTTT.

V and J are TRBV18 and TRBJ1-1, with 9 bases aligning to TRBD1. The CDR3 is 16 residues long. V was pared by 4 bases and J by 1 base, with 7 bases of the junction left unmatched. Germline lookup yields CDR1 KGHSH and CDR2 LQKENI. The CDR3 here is CASSLLWDRANTEAFF. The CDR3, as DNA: TGTGCCAGCTCACTCCTCTGGGACAGGGCGAACACTGAAGCTTTCTTT.

The CDR3 nucleotides read TGTGCCTGGAGTGATCGGAGCGCTAGCAATCAGCCCCAGCATTTT. It codes for CAWSDRSASNQPQHF. The V gene is TRBV30, the J gene TRBJ1-5; the D is unclear. The germline gives CDR1 GTSNPN, CDR2 SVGIG (reference sequence). The CDR3 length is 15 residues. The germline V and J ends were trimmed by 1 base and 0 bases, with 10 bases remaining between them.

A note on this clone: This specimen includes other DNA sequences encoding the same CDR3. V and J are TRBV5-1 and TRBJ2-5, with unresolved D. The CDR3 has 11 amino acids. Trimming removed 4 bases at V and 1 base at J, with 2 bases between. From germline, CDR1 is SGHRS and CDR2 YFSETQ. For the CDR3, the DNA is TGCGCCAGCAGCCTCCAAGAGACCCAGTACTTC. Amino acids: CASSLQETQYF.

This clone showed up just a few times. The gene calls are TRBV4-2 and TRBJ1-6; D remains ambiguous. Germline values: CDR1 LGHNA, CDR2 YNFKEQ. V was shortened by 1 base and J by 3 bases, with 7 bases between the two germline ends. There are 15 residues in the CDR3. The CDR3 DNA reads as TGTGCCAGCAGCCAAGGGCCAGGCTATAATTCACCCCTCCACTTT. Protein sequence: CASSQGPGYNSPLHF.

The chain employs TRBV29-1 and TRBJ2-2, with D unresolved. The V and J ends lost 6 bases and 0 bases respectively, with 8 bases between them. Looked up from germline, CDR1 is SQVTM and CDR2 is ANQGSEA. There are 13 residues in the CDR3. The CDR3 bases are TGCAGCGTAGGTGGCTCGAACACCGGGGAGCTGTTTTTT. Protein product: CSVGGSNTGELFF.

The chain's CDR3 is CASSMSTGTGGVLAKNIQYF. The DNA for the CDR3 is TGTGCCAGTAGTATGTCAACCGGGACAGGGGGAGTCCTAGCCAAAAACATTCAGTACTTC. V and J are TRBV19 and TRBJ2-4; 11 bases align to TRBD1. CDR1 is LNHDA and CDR2 is SQIVND in the germline V gene (reference sequence). The CDR3 extends over 20 amino acids. V lost 3 bases, J lost 0 bases, and 13 bases stayed unmatched.

The CDR3 sequence is CASSYVLGGQETQYF. The CDR3 DNA is TGTGCCAGCAGTTACGTTTTAGGGGGACAAGAGACCCAGTACTTC. The chain is built from TRBV6-6 and TRBJ2-5, with a possible D match to TRBD1 (6 bases). V lost 2 bases and J 2 bases, leaving 12 bases between the germline ends. This CDR3 comprises 15 residues. The germline V gene encodes CDR1 MNHNY and CDR2 SVGAGI (reference sequence).

DNA of the CDR3: TGTGCCACCAGTGATTCCGGGAAGACCCAGTACTTC. Translation gives CATSDSGKTQYF. The chain employs TRBV24-1 and TRBJ2-5, with a weak D call TRBD2 (5 bases). Germline-derived CDR1 and CDR2 are KGHDR and SFDVKD. The CDR3 contains 12 residues. V was clipped by 2 bases and J by 6 bases, with 6 bases between them.

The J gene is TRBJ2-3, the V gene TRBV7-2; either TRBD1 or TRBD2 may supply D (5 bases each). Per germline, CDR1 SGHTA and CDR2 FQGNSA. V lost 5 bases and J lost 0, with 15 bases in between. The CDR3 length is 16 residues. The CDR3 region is CASSPGRGYSTDTQYF. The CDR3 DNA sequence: TGTGCCAGCAGCCCAGGCCGGGGCTATAGCACAGATACGCAGTATTTT.

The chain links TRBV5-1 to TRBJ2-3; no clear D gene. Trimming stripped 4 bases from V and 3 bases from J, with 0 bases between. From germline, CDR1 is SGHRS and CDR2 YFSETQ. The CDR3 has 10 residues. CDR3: CASSTDTQYF. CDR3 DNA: TGCGCCAGCAGCACAGATACGCAGTATTTT.

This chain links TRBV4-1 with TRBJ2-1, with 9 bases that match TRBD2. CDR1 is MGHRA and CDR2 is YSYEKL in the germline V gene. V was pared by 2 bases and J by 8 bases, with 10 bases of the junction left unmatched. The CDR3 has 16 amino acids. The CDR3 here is CASSQLRGGVWDEQFF. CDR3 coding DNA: TGCGCCAGCAGCCAACTCCGCGGGGGGGTCTGGGATGAGCAGTTCTTC.

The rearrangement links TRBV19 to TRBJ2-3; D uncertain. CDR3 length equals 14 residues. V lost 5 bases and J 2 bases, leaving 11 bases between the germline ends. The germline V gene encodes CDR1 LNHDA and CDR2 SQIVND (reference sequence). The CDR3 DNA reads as TGTGCCAGTAGTGAAAACATCCCCACAGATACGCAGTATTTT. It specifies CASSENIPTDTQYF.

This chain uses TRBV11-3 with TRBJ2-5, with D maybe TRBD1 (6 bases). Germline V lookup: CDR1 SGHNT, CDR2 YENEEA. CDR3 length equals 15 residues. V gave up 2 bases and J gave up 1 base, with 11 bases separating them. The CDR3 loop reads CASSLRGTIQETQYF. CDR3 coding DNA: TGTGCCAGCAGCTTAAGGGGGACAATCCAAGAGACCCAGTACTTC.

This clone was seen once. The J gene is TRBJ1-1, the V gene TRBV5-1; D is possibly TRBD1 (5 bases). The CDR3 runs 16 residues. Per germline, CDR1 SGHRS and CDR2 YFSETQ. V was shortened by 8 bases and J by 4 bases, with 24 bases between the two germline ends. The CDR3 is CASSGQGPGFATEAFF. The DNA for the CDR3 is TGCGCCAGTAGTGGCCAGGGCCCAGGGTTCGCCACTGAAGCTTTCTTT.

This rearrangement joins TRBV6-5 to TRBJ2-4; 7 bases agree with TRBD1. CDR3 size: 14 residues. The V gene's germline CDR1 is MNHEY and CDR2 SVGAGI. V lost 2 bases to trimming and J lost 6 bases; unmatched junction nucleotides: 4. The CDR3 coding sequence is TGTGCCAGCAGTTACGGGACAGCGGCAAACATTCAGTACTTC. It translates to CASSYGTAANIQYF.

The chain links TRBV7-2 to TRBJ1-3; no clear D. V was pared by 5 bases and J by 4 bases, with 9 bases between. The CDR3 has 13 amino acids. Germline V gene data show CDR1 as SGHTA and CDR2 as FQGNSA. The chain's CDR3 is CASSQQKGNTIYF. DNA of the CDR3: TGTGCCAGCAGCCAGCAGAAAGGAAACACCATATATTTT.